This T cell receptor (beta chain) stems from a study of Ad26.COV2.S vaccination and SARS-CoV-2 variants. Measured with immunoSEQ multiplex PCR; TCRdb has only the in-frame clones, and not every one. The data show 300,000 to 350,000 clones, with about 88% seen just once and around 6.4% held by the top ten. The treatment: about 20 received Ad26.COV2.S at low or high dose, single or two shots; about 5 received placebo; per-sample allocation not given. Specimen acquisition occurred on day 63 following the initial vaccine or placebo injection. From germline, CDR1 is LGHNA and CDR2 YSLEER. V trimming: 3 bases; J trimming: 4 bases; junction bases outside the gene matches: 0. The CDR3 is made up of 13 amino acids.

This chain uses TRBV4-3 with TRBJ1-5; 7 nucleotides agree with TRBD1. The sequence was collected from a person between 18 and 65 years old who received the Ad26.COV2.S COVID-19 vaccine or a placebo. The source was peripheral blood, collected in a trial of Ad26.COV2.S vaccine versus placebo. CDR3 coding DNA: TGCGCCAGCAGCCAGACAGGGAATCAGCCCCAGCATTTT. Protein: CASSQTGNQPQHF.